Below, 11 T cell receptor beta chains from the same sample are listed, as sequenced in a study of CD8 T cells in Susac syndrome. The RNA, about 0.5 to 1 ug, was put through reverse transcription using random hexamers. MiXCR, applied by TCRdb to the immunoSEQ multiplex PCR reads, yields one record per CDR3 protein. The sample has around 81,000 distinct CDR3 sequences; over 85% are singletons. The specimen was CD8+ T cells from PBMCs. The receptors come from a human donor with Susac syndrome.

The chain carries TRBV24-1 and TRBJ2-5; D is perhaps TRBD1 (7 bases). The CDR3 runs 14 residues. Germline V gene sequence: CDR1 KGHDR, CDR2 SFDVKD. V was pared by 7 bases and J by 5 bases, with 16 bases between. As DNA, the CDR3 is TGTGCCACCAGCGGGGGACAGAGCGGGGAGACCCAGTACTTC. Its protein is CATSGGQSGETQYF.

This sequence joins TRBV11-3 and TRBJ2-5; D call uncertain. CDR3 length equals 18 residues. The V end was cut by 0 bases, the J end by 4 bases, with 21 bases between. Germline CDR1 is SGHNT and CDR2 is YENEEA. The CDR3 coding sequence is TGTGCCAGCAGCTTAGAAACCTACGAGGTGGGGATGACAGAGACCCAGTACTTC. It is translated as CASSLETYEVGMTETQYF. Variable domain in full (rest from reference TRBV11-3 and TRBJ2-5): EAGVVQSPRYKIIEKKQPVAFWCNPISGHNTLYWYLQNLGQGPELLIRYENEEAVDDSQLPKDRFSAERLKGVDSTLKIQPAELGDSAVYLCASSLETYEVGMTETQYFGPGTRLLVL.

This sequence joins TRBV6-1 and TRBJ1-5, with D uncertain. CDR1 is MNHNS and CDR2 is SASEGT in the germline V gene. V lost 3 bases and J 4 bases, leaving 7 bases between the germline ends. There are 13 residues in the CDR3. This CDR3 reads CASSDNENQPQHF. The CDR3 bases are TGTGCCAGCAGTGATAACGAGAATCAGCCCCAGCATTTT.

This chain links TRBV15 with TRBJ2-3; the D is unclear. The CDR3 runs 18 residues. Germline V CDR1 and CDR2: LNHNV, YYDKDF (reference sequence). The V and J ends lost 0 bases and 1 base respectively, with 17 bases between them. The CDR3 nucleotides are TGTGCCACCAGCAGAGATAGCCGGGCCGAGACGGGCACAGATACGCAGTATTTT. Residues: CATSRDSRAETGTDTQYF.

The genes are TRBV7-6 and TRBJ2-7; 9 nucleotides line up with TRBD1. CDR3 length equals 15 residues. Looked up from germline, CDR1 is SGHVS and CDR2 is FNYEAQ. Losses at the gene ends were 5 bases for V and 3 bases for J; bases not matched to a gene: 8. In DNA, the CDR3 is TGTGCCAGCAGCCCGGGACAGGGAACGCACTACGAGCAGTACTTC. It encodes CASSPGQGTHYEQYF.

The chain has TRBV14 and TRBJ2-1, with D possibly called TRBD1 or TRBD2 (5 bases each). Trimming cost V 6 bases and J 10 bases, with 16 bases left between them. This CDR3 has 13 residues. Germline-derived CDR1 and CDR2 are SGHDN and FVKESK. The CDR3 loop is CASRWTGALEQFF. The CDR3 DNA reads TGTGCCAGCAGGTGGACTGGGGCGCTAGAGCAGTTCTTC.

The chain joins TRBV7-6 to TRBJ2-1, with TRBD2 matching 13 bases. The CDR3 length is 16 residues. V trimming: 6 bases; J trimming: 5 bases; junction bases outside the gene matches: 7. Germline CDR1 reads SGHVS; CDR2 reads FNYEAQ. The DNA for the CDR3 is TGTGCCAGCAGTCGTTTCGGGACTAGCGGGGACAATGAGCAGTTCTTC. Its translation: CASSRFGTSGDNEQFF.

The rearrangement uses TRBV9 and TRBJ2-7; perhaps D is TRBD1 or TRBD2 (5 bases each). V lost 2 bases and J lost 1, with 10 bases in between. CDR1 is SGDLS and CDR2 is YYNGEE in the germline V gene. CDR3 size: 14 residues. CDR3 nucleotides: TGTGCCAGCAGCGTCGGGGACCCGTCCTACGAGCAGTACTTC. It encodes CASSVGDPSYEQYF.

This clonotype was observed once. The J gene is TRBJ2-3, the V gene TRBV6-5, with D uncertain. In germline, CDR1 is MNHEY, CDR2 SVGAGI. The length of the CDR3 is 13 residues. Trimming took 2 bases from V and 3 from J, leaving 6 bases between them. The CDR3 loop reads CASSYVGTDTQYF. As DNA, the CDR3 is TGTGCCAGCAGTTACGTCGGGACAGATACGCAGTATTTT.

The chain joins TRBV7-9 to TRBJ1-2; maybe TRBD1 (6 bases). CDR3 length: 13 amino acids. Trimming took 3 bases from V and 7 from J, leaving 12 bases between them. CDR1 and CDR2 from the germline V gene are SEHNR and FQNEAQ (reference sequence). The CDR3, as DNA: TGTGCCAGCAGCTTCCTGGGGGCTTTTGGCTACACCTTC. It translates to CASSFLGAFGYTF.

This chain joins TRBV5-4 and TRBJ2-1; D is ambiguous. CDR3 length: 18 residues. CDR1 and CDR2 (germline): SGHNT, YYREEE (reference sequence). The ends were cut back, 0 bases at V and 5 bases at J, with 21 bases in the middle. The CDR3 protein is CASSLDPSQPNYHNEQFF. The CDR3 DNA sequence: TGTGCCAGCAGCTTGGATCCCTCTCAACCGAATTATCACAATGAGCAGTTCTTC.